The clone carrying this TCR beta chain was recorded many times. Within a library made for alpha chains, this beta chain is off target, and its count is uninformative. Each TCR cDNA molecule bore a unique molecular identifier. TCRdb redid the calling of the 5' RACE reads with MiXCR, one entry per CDR3 protein. The sample has 13,000 or so distinct CDR3 sequences, 3% to 5% seen once. Time point given: sample taken at primary tumor resection. Without sorting, whole RNA was sequenced from tumor, nontumor lung or frozen PBMC. Untreated early-stage non-small cell lung cancer patients, over 55 in total, were the donors. This CDR3 contains 15 residues. Germline CDR1 and CDR2: LNHDA and SQIVND (reference sequence). Deletions cut 0 bases from V and 1 base from J, with 8 bases between. These data originate in a study of spatial heterogeneity in lung cancer. At the level of the study: Detection of beta-chain sequences consistently exceeded that of alpha-chain sequences.

This TCR was recovered from a male donor with early-stage non-small cell lung cancer. The chain has TRBV19 and TRBJ2-3, with unresolved D. The specimen comprised PBMCs, sampled at surgery. The CDR3 nucleotides are TGTGCCAGTAGTATAGAGGCGTCCCGCACAGATACGCAGTATTTT. Translated: CASSIEASRTDTQYF.